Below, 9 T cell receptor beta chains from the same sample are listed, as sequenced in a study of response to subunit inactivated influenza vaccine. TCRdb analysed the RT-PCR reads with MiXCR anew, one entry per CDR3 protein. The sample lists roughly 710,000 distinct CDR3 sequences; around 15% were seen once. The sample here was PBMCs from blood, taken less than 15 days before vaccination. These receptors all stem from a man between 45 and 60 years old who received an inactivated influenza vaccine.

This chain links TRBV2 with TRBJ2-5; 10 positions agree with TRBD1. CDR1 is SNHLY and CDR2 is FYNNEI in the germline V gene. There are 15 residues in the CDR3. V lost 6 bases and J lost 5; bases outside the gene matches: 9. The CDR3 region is CASRKGDRGWETQYF. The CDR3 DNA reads TGTGCCAGCAGGAAGGGGGACAGGGGATGGGAGACCCAGTACTTC. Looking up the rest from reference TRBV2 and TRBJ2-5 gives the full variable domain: EPEVTQTPSHQVTQMGQEVILRCVPISNHLYFYWYRQILGQKVEFLVSFYNNEISEKSEIFDDQFSVERPDGSNFTLKIRSTKLEDSAMYFCASRKGDRGWETQYFGPGTRLLVL.

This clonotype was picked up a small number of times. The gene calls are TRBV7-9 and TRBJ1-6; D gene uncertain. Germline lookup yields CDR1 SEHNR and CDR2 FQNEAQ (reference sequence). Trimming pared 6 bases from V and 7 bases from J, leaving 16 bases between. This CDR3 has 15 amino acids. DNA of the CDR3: TGTGCCAGCAGTTTGGAGGGAGGCCCAAATTCACCCCTCCACTTT. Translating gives CASSLEGGPNSPLHF. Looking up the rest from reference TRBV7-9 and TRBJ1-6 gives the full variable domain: DTGVSQNPRHKITKRGQNVTFRCDPISEHNRLYWYRQTLGQGPEFLTYFQNEAQLEKSRLLSDRFSAERPKGSFSTLEIQRTEQGDSAMYLCASSLEGGPNSPLHFGNGTRLTVT.

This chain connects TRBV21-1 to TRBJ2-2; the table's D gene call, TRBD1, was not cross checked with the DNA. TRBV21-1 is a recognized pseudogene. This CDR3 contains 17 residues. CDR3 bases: TGTGCCAGCAGCAAACGGAGGCAGGGGCGAGACACCGGGGAGCTGTTTTTT. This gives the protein CASSKRRQGRDTGELFF.

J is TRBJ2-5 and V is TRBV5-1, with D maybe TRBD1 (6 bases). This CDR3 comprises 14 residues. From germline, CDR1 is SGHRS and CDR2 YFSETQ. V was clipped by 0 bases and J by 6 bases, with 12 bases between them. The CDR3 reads CASSLDSGVKTQYF. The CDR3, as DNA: TGCGCCAGCAGCTTGGATTCAGGGGTCAAGACCCAGTACTTC.

In nucleotides, the CDR3 is TGTGCCATCACCGCGGGGGTTGAGAGCTCCTACGAGCAGTACTTC. Its protein is CAITAGVESSYEQYF. The genes are TRBV10-3 and TRBJ2-7; 7 nucleotides agree with TRBD2. Germline-derived CDR1 and CDR2 are ENHRY and SYGVKD. With V trimmed by 7 bases and J by 0 bases, 9 bases remained unmatched. The CDR3 sequence is 15 residues long.

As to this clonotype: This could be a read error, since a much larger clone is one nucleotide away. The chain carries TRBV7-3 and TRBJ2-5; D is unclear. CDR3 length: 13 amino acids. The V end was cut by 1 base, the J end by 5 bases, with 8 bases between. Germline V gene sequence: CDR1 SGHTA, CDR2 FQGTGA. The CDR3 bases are TGTGCCAGCAGCTTAATGTTTGGGGAGACCCAGTACTTC. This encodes CASSLMFGETQYF.

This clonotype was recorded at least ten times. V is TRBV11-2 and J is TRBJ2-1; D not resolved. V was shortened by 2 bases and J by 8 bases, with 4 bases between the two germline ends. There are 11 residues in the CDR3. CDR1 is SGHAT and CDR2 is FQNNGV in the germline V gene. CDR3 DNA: TGTGCCAGCAGCTTAAGGGATGAGCAGTTCTTC. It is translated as CASSLRDEQFF.

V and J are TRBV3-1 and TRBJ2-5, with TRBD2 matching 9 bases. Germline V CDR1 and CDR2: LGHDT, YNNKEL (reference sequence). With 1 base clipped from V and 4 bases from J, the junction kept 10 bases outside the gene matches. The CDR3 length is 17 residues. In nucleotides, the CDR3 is TGTGCCAGCAGCCAAGTCGTAGGCGGGAGGGCCGGAGAGACCCAGTACTTC. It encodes CASSQVVGGRAGETQYF.

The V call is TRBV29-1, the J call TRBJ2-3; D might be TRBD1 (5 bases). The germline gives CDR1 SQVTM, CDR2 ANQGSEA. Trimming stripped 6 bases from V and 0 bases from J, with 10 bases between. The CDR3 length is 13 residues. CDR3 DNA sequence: TGCAGCGTGACGCAGGGTAGCACAGATACGCAGTATTTT. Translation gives CSVTQGSTDTQYF.